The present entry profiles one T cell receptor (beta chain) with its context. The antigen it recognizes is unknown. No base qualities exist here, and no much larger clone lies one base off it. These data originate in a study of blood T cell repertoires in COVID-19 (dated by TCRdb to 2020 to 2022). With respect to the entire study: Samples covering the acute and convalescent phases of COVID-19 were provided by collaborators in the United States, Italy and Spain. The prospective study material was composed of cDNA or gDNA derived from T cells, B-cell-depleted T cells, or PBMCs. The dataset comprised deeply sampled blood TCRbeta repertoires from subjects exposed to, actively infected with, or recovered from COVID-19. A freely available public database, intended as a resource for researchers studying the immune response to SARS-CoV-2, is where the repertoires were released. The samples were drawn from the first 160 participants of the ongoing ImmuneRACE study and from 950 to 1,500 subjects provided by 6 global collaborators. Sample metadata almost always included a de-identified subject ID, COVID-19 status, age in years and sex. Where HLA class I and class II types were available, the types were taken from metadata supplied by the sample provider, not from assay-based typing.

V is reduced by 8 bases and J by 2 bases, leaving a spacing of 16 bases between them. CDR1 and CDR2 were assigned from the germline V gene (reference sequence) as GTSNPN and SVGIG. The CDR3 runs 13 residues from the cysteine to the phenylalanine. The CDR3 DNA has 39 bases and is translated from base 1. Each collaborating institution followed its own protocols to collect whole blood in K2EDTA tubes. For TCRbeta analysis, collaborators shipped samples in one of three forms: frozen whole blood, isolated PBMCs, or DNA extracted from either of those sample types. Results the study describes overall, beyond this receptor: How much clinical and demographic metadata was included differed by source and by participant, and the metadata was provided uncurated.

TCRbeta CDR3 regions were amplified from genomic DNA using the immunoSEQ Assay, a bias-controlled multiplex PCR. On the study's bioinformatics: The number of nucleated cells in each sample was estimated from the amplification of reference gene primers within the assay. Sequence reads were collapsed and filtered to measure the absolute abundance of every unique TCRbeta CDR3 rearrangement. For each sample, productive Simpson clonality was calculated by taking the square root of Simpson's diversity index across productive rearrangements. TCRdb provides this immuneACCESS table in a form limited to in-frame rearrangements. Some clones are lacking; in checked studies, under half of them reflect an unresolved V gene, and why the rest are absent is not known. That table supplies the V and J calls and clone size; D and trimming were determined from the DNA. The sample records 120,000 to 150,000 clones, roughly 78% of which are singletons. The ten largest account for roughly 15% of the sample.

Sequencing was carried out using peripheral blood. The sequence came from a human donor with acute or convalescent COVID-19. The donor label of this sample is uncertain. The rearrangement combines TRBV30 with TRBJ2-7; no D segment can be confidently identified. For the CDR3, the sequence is CAGRVGRTYEQYF. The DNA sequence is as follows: TGTGCCGGGCGAGTGGGTAGGACCTACGAGCAGTACTTC.